The 4 T cell receptor beta chains below all came from one sample that was sequenced in a study of beta chain features in type 1 diabetes. Every isolated RNA sample was fully reverse transcribed, so sequencing captured expressed TCRB transcripts. TCRdb's copy holds only in-frame clones and misses some; the assay was immunoSEQ multiplex PCR. This table has 640,000 or so clones, more than 13% appearing once. These receptors lack a known antigen. Overall study findings and caveats: Shorter TCRB CDR3s, moderately but significantly so, marked every one of the four CD4+ subsets in Type 1 diabetes patients.

Sequencing input: naive CD4+ T cells from blood. Receptors originate from a man between 18 and 35 years old with type 1 diabetes.

The chain joins TRBV6-1 to TRBJ2-1, with unresolved D. The CDR3 consists of 11 residues. Trimming cost V 9 bases and J 9 bases, with 12 bases left between them. Germline V gene data show CDR1 as MNHNS and CDR2 as SASEGT. The CDR3, as DNA: TGTGCCAGTTCAATCAGGATTGAGCAGTTCTTC. It encodes CASSIRIEQFF.

Only a few counts were recorded for this clone. The J gene is TRBJ1-1, the V gene TRBV15; D perhaps matches TRBD1 (6 bases). The CDR3 spans 15 residues. CDR1 is LNHNV and CDR2 is YYDKDF in the germline V gene (reference sequence). Trimming shortened V by 1 base and J by 5 bases, and 14 bases separated the two germline ends. Written as DNA, the CDR3 is TGTGCCACCAGCAGAGCGCCAGGGGAGTATACTGAAGCTTTCTTT. Translating gives CATSRAPGEYTEAFF.

In its sample, this clone was seen a few times. The gene calls are TRBV25-1 and TRBJ1-2; 7 positions match TRBD1. V shed 2 bases, J shed 8 bases, and the junction held 5 bases outside the gene matches. The CDR3 loop spans 13 amino acids. Germline V gene sequence: CDR1 MGHDK, CDR2 SYGVNS. CDR3 nucleotide sequence: TGTGCCAGCAGTGAAGAGGGGGCGCGAGGCTACACCTTC. This encodes CASSEEGARGYTF.

In its sample, this clone was seen a few times. The V gene is TRBV14, the J gene TRBJ2-1; 8 bases map to TRBD2. Germline CDR1 is SGHDN and CDR2 is FVKESK. This CDR3 is 14 amino acids long. V dropped 1 base and J dropped 9; count of bases not matched to a gene: 5. CDR3 nucleotides: TGTGCCAGCAGCCAAGTAATGCGGGAGGCTGAGCAGTTCTTC. It specifies CASSQVMREAEQFF.